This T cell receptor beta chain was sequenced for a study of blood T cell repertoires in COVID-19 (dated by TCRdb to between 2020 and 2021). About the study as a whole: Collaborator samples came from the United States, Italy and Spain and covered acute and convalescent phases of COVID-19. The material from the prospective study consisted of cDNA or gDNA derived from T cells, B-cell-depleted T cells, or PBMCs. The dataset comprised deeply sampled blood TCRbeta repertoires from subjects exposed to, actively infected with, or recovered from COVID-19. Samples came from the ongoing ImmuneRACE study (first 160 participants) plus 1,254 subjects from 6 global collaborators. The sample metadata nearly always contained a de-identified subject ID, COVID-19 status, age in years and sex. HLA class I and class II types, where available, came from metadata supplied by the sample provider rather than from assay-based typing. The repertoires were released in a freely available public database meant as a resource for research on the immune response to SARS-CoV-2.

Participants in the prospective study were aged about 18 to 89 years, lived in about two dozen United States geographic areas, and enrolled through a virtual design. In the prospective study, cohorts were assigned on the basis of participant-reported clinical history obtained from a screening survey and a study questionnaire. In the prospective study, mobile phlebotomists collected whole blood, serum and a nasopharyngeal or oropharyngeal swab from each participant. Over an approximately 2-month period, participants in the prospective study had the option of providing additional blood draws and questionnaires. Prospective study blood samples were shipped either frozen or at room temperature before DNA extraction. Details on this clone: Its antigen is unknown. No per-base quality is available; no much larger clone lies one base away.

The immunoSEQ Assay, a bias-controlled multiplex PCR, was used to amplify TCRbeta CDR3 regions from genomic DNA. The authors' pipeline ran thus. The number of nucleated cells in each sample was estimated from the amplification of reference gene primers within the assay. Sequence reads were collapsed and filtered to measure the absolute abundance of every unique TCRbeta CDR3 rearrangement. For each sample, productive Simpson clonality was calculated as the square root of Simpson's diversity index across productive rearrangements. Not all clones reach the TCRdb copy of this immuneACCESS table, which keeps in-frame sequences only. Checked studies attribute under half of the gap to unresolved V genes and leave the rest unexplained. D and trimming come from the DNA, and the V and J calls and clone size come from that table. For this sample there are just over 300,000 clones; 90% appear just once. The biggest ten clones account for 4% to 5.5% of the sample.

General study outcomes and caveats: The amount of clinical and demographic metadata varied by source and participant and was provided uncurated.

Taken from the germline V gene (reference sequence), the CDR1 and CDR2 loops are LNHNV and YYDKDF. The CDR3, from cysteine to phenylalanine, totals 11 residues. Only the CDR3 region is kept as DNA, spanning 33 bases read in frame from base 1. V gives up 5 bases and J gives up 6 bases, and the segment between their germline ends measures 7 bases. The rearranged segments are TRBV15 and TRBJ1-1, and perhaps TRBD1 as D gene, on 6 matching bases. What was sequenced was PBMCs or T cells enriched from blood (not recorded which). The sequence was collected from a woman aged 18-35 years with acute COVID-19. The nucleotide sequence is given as TGTGCCACCAGCGCAGGGGCTGAAGCTTTCTTT. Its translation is CATSAGAEAFF.